The T cell receptor beta chain under discussion was sequenced for a study of T cell changes during pregnancy in multiple sclerosis. Sequencing was performed with immunoSEQ multiplex PCR; in TCRdb, only in-frame clones are kept and a portion is missing. The table shows 55,000 to 85,000 clones, with roughly 91% occurring only once. The germline V and J ends were trimmed by 3 bases and 3 bases, with 12 bases remaining between them. The CDR3 loop spans 14 amino acids. The germline V gene has CDR1 MNHEY and CDR2 SMNVEV (reference sequence). The rearrangement links TRBV27 to TRBJ2-7; D may be TRBD1 (5 bases). The TCR was taken from a female donor with multiple sclerosis, enrolled in a pregnancy study. This specimen was CD4+ T cells from peripheral blood mononuclear cells, taken after pregnancy. The CDR3 sequence is CASSFSGPNYEQYF. In DNA, the CDR3 is TGTGCCAGCAGTTTTTCAGGGCCGAACTACGAGCAGTACTTC.